The T cell receptor (beta chain) under discussion was sequenced for a study of T cell repertoires in cytomegalovirus infection (dated by TCRdb to about 2019). As for the study more broadly: The peptide stimulations were aimed at well-studied HLA-B-restricted epitopes as well as recently identified HLA-C-restricted CMV epitopes, whose presentation resists viral immunomodulation. Because public TCR beta signatures pointed to carriage of CMV infection together with the matching HLA type, the HLA type of each donor mattered for the analysis.

The sequencer was an Illumina HiSeq 1500. TCRdb reran the public reads through fastp at Q25 and MiXCR, keeping productive beta chains. Every CDR3 protein is listed once, alongside the most common genes and DNA of its rows. This sample has a few hundred thousand distinct CDR3 sequences in its table, and around a quarter of those were observed once. The ten largest make up about an eighth of the sample. From cysteine to phenylalanine, the CDR3 is 14 amino acids long. The kept DNA is CDR3 alone, 42 bases in frame from the first base. V is cut by 5 bases and J by 0 bases, and the space between the germline ends is 10 bases. From the germline V gene, CDR1 is SGHTA and CDR2 is FQGNSA. This clonotype was observed many times. No cognate antigen has been identified for it. The record has no base qualities; no much larger clone is one base away. Study-wide findings and limitations: Carriers of CMV infection plus the relevant HLA type were discriminated by the cumulative frequency of public TCR beta family members in the study cohort and in an independent roughly 340-donor cohort. The ex vivo response was dominated by HLA-C-restricted CMV-specific TCR beta clonotypes, and the single most frequent clonotype in two of eight donors was supplied by these HLA-C-restricted clonotypes.

What this sample's treatment or condition label stands for: in vitro stimulation with specific CMV peptide epitopes to enrich CMV-specific T cells. The chain is encoded by TRBV7-2 joined to TRBJ1-1; TRBD1 might be the D gene, on 6 matching bases. Here the sequenced sample was cultured PBMCs, taken from culture after CMV antigen stimulation. The TCR was taken from a human donor in good health (CMV status not recorded). Some clones in this sample may be carry-over from other donors' samples. At the DNA level, the sequence is TGTGCCAGCAGCCCGGACAGAATGAACACTGAAGCTTTCTTT. It translates to CASSPDRMNTEAFF. Reference TRBV7-2 and TRBJ1-1 proteins supply the regions before and after the CDR3; the full variable domain is: GAGVSQSPSNKVTEKGKDVELRCDPISGHTALYWYRQSLGQGLEFLIYFQGNSAPDKSGLPSDRFSAERTGGSVSTLTIQRTQQEDSAVYLCASSPDRMNTEAFFGQGTRLTVV.